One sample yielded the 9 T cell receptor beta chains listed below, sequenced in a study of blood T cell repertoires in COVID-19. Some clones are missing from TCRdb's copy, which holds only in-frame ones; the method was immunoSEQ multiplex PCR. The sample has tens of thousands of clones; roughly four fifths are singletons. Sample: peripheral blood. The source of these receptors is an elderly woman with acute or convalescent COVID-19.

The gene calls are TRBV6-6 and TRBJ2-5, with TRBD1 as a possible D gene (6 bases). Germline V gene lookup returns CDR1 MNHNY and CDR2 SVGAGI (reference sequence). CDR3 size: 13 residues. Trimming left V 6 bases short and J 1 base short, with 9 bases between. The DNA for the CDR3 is TGTGCCAGCAGCGGACAGAGCCAAGAGACCCAGTACTTC. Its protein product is CASSGQSQETQYF.

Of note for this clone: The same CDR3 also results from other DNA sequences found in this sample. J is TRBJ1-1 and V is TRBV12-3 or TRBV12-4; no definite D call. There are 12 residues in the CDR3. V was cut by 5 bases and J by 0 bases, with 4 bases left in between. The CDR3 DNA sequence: TGTGCCAGCAGTCTCCTGAACACTGAAGCTTTCTTT. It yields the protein CASSLLNTEAFF.

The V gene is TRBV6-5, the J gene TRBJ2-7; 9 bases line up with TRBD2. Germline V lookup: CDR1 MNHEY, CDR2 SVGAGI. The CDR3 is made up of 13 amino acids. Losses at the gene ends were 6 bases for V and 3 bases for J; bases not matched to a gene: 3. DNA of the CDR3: TGTGCCAGCAGGCGGGAGGGAGGCTACGAGCAGTACTTC. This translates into CASRREGGYEQYF.

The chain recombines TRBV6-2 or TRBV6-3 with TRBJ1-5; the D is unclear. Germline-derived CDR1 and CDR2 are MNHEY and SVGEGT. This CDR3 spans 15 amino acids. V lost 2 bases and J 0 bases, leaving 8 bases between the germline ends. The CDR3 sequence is CASSYPGNSNQPQHF. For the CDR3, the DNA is TGTGCCAGCAGTTACCCCGGGAATAGCAATCAGCCCCAGCATTTT.

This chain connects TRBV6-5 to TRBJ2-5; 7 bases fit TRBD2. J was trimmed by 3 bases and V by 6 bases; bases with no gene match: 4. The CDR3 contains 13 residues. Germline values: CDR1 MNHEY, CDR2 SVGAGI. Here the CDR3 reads CASSPGLEETQYF. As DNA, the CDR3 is TGTGCCAGCAGCCCCGGACTAGAAGAGACCCAGTACTTC.

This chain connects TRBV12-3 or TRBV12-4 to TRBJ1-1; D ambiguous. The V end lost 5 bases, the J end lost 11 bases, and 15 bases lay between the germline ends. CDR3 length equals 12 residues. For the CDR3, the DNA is TGTGCCAGCAGTCCCGCGGCAGGAGGGGCTTTCTTT. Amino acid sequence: CASSPAAGGAFF.

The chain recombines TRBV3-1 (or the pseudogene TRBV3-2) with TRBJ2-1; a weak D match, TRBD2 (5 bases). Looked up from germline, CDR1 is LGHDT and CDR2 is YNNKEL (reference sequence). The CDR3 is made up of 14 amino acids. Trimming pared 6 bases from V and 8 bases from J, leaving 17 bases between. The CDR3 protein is CASSEDPLGYEQFF. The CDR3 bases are TGTGCCAGCAGTGAGGACCCACTAGGATATGAGCAGTTCTTC.

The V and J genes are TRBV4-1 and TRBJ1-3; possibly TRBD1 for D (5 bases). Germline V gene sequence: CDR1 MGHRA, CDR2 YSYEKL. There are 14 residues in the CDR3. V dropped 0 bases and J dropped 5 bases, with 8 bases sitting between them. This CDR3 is CASSQDRVRNTIYF. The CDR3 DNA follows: TGCGCCAGCAGCCAAGACAGGGTCCGAAACACCATATATTTT.

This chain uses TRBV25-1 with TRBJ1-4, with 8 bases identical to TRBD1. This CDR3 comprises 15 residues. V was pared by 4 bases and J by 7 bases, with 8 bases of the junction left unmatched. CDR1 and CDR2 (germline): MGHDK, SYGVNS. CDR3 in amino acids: CASSVQGGFVEKLFF. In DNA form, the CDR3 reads TGTGCCAGCAGTGTACAGGGGGGGTTTGTTGAAAAACTGTTTTTT.